These T cell receptor beta chains were read from a single sample in a study of blood T cell repertoires in COVID-19. Clones were read by immunoSEQ multiplex PCR, and TCRdb kept only the in-frame ones, dropping some. Here the sample spans around 310,000 clones, 85% to 90% being singletons. The sequencing sample was made of peripheral blood. Receptors were obtained from a woman in her thirties or forties with COVID-19, enrolled during active disease. CDR3s include the opening cysteine and the closing phenylalanine or tryptophan. Fields, in order: CDR3 length, J gene, clone size, V gene, D gene, CDR3 DNA, CDR3 protein. A D gene is named only where the DNA matches it firmly. Clone size is stated in some rows and not others, as once, few, many or a class when expanded.

>18|TRBJ1-5|few|TRBV28|TRBD1
TGTGCCAGCAGTTTAGCCACTTCTCACAGGGGCTTAGGACAGCCCCAGCATTTT
CASSLATSHRGLGQPQHF
>15|TRBJ1-3|NA|TRBV7-9|NA
TGTGCCAGCAGCCCCCCCCAGGGGATCGGAAACACCATATATTTT
CASSPPQGIGNTIYF
>17|TRBJ1-1|NA|TRBV6-1|TRBD1
TGTGCCAGCAGTGAATCGGGACAGGGGGCTAGAGAAACTGAAGCTTTCTTT
CASSESGQGARETEAFF
>14|TRBJ1-5|NA|TRBV6-5|NA
TGTGCCAGCAGCCCGGGGTGGCGGGATCAGCCCCAGCATTTT
CASSPGWRDQPQHF
>17|TRBJ1-4|NA|TRBV18|TRBD1
TGTGCCAGCTCACCAAATAGGGGGACAGGGGACGATGAAAAACTGTTTTTT
CASSPNRGTGDDEKLFF
>16|TRBJ1-6|NA|TRBV5-4|TRBD1
TGTGCCAGCAGCCTATTCCCCGGGACAGTAAATTCACCCCTCCACTTT
CASSLFPGTVNSPLHF
>18|TRBJ2-3|NA|TRBV3-1/TRBV3-2|TRBD2
TGTGCCAGCAGCCAAGAACGGACTAGCGGGAGGGCCCTAGATACGCAGTATTTT
CASSQERTSGRALDTQYF
>13|TRBJ1-5|NA|TRBV30|TRBD1
TGTGCCTGGAAAGGACAGGGCAATCAGCCCCAGCATTTT
CAWKGQGNQPQHF
>19|TRBJ2-2|NA|TRBV24-1|NA
TGTGCCACCAGTGATTCGTACTTCGTAGGGGGGGGGAACACCGGGGAGCTGTTTTTT
CATSDSYFVGGGNTGELFF
>14|TRBJ1-1|NA|TRBV4-2|NA
TGTGCCAGCAGCCCCAATGGGAGGGGATCTGAAGCTTTCTTT
CASSPNGRGSEAFF
>14|TRBJ2-7|NA|TRBV6-5|TRBD2
TGTGCCACCCGTTGGGGACGGGAGGACTACGAGCAGTACTTC
CATRWGREDYEQYF
>14|TRBJ2-7|few|TRBV12-5|NA
TGTGCTAGTGGTCCCCTAGGGGCCGGTTACGAGCAGTACTTC
CASGPLGAGYEQYF
>13|TRBJ2-7|NA|TRBV5-6|NA
TGTGCCAGCAGCTTGTACAGCTCCTACGAGCAGTACTTC
CASSLYSSYEQYF
>13|TRBJ1-2|NA|TRBV12-3/TRBV12-4|TRBD1
TGTGCCAGCACCCTGGGACAGATCTTGGGTTACACCTTC
CASTLGQILGYTF
>14|TRBJ1-1|NA|TRBV3-1/TRBV3-2|TRBD1
TGTGCCAGCAGCCAAGATGCAAGGACAGGTGAAGCTTTCTTT
CASSQDARTGEAFF
>14|TRBJ2-2|NA|TRBV9|TRBD2
TGTGCCAGCAGCGCCGAACTAGCGACCGGGGAGCTGTTTTTT
CASSAELATGELFF
>13|TRBJ2-2|NA|TRBV7-9|NA
TGTGCCAGCAGCTTAATCCGGGCCGGGGAGCTGTTTTTT
CASSLIRAGELFF
>16|TRBJ2-3|NA|TRBV7-9|NA
TGTGCCAGCAGCCCCCCCCGGGACATCAGCACAGATACGCAGTATTTT
CASSPPRDISTDTQYF
>14|TRBJ2-1|NA|TRBV12-1|NA
TGTGCCAGCAGCGCGAAACTAGCCGGCAATGAGCAGTTCTTC
CASSAKLAGNEQFF
>14|TRBJ2-7|NA|TRBV23-1|TRBD1
TGCGCCAGCAGTCGGACAGGCCAGTCCTACGAGCAGTACTTC
CASSRTGQSYEQYF
>13|TRBJ1-5|NA|TRBV19|NA
TGTGCCAGTAGTATTGCAATGAGACAGCCCCAGCATTTT
CASSIAMRQPQHF
>13|TRBJ1-2|NA|TRBV28|TRBD1
TGTGCCAGCAGTGGGACAGGGCGACTTGGCTACACCTTC
CASSGTGRLGYTF
>13|TRBJ2-4|NA|TRBV6-5|TRBD1
TGTGCCAGCAGAATGGACAGGGCGGGCATTCAGTACTTC
CASRMDRAGIQYF
>15|TRBJ2-3|NA|TRBV10-3|TRBD2
TGTGCCATCGGGAGACTAGCGGGGGGCACAGATACGCAGTATTTT
CAIGRLAGGTDTQYF
>15|TRBJ1-3|NA|TRBV7-8|NA
TGTGCCAGCAGCCTTCGGTCCCTCCTGGGAAACACCATATATTTT
CASSLRSLLGNTIYF
>14|TRBJ2-3|once|TRBV5-1|NA
TGCGCCAGCCGCTCCACGCATGGGGCTGATACGCAGTATTTT
CASRSTHGADTQYF
>13|TRBJ1-1|NA|TRBV11-1|NA
TGTGCCAGCAGCCCCCTCCCGGGAACTGAAGCTTTCTTT
CASSPLPGTEAFF
>14|TRBJ2-2|once|TRBV7-3|NA
TGTGCCAGCAGCTTTCTTGGAGGTTTCGGGGAGCTGTTTTTT
CASSFLGGFGELFF
>15|TRBJ2-1|NA|TRBV5-1|TRBD2
TGCGCCAGCAGCTCTACAACTGTAGCGGGGGGCCCCCAGTTCTTC
CASSSTTVAGGPQFF
>18|TRBJ2-5|NA|TRBV7-9|NA
TGTGCCAGCAGCCCCACCACCGTGGGGGGAGCTGGTTGGGAGACCCAGTACTTC
CASSPTTVGGAGWETQYF
>10|TRBJ1-6|NA|TRBV20-1|NA
TGCAGTGCTAGCGGTTCACCCCTCCACTTT
CSASGSPLHF
>16|TRBJ2-7|NA|TRBV4-3|NA
TGCGCCAGCAGCCAAGGGGGGGGCAGGAGCTCCTACGAGCAGTACTTC
CASSQGGGRSSYEQYF
>15|TRBJ2-1|NA|TRBV19|TRBD2
TGTGCCAGTAGTATGGGACTAGCGGGAGTGAGTGAGCAGTTCTTC
CASSMGLAGVSEQFF
>16|TRBJ1-1|NA|TRBV19|TRBD1
TGTGCCAGTAGTCCACGGGACAGGGGGATGAACACTGAAGCTTTCTTT
CASSPRDRGMNTEAFF
>15|TRBJ2-7|NA|TRBV7-2|TRBD1
TGTGCCAGCAGCTTCAGGACAGGGGACGCCTACGAGCAGTACTTC
CASSFRTGDAYEQYF
>16|TRBJ1-1|NA|TRBV5-1|NA
TGCGCCAGCAGCTACTTACAGCCAGCAAGAGACACTGAAGCTTTCTTT
CASSYLQPARDTEAFF
>16|TRBJ1-3|few|TRBV5-4|NA
TGTGCCAGCAGCGCGGACGGGAGGGGGACTGGAAACACCATATATTTT
CASSADGRGTGNTIYF
>13|TRBJ2-5|NA|TRBV7-2|TRBD2
TGTGCCAGCAGCTTTAGGACTAGCGGGGTAGGGTACTTC
CASSFRTSGVGYF
>15|TRBJ1-1|NA|TRBV6-2/TRBV6-3|NA
TGTGCCAGCAGTTATTTCGGCCAGGTGAACACTGAAGCTTTCTTT
CASSYFGQVNTEAFF
>14|TRBJ1-2|NA|TRBV20-1|NA
TGCAGTGCTAGTGTAGGGGGTTTGGTCTATGGCTACACCTTC
CSASVGGLVYGYTF
>15|TRBJ2-2|NA|TRBV6-5|NA
TGTGCCAGCAGTTATTCCGGGACATCCGCCGGGGAGCTGTTTTTT
CASSYSGTSAGELFF
>15|TRBJ1-1|NA|TRBV29-1|TRBD1
TGCAGCGTGCTCGGACAGGGGCCTTGGGACACTGAAGCTTTCTTT
CSVLGQGPWDTEAFF
>17|TRBJ2-3|few|TRBV15|TRBD2
TGTGCCACCAGCAGAGGGGAACTAGCGGGCGGCACAGATACGCAGTATTTT
CATSRGELAGGTDTQYF
>12|TRBJ2-5|NA|TRBV6-2/TRBV6-3|NA
TGTGCCAGCAGTTACTCTCCGGAGACCCAGTACTTC
CASSYSPETQYF
>13|TRBJ1-1|once|TRBV11-1|NA
TGTGCCAGCAGGTGGGCCACGGGAACTGAAGCTTTCTTT
CASRWATGTEAFF
>15|TRBJ1-6|NA|TRBV9|NA
TGTGCCAGCAGCGCAGACAGGTCCTATAATTCACCCCTCCACTTT
CASSADRSYNSPLHF
>14|TRBJ1-1|NA|TRBV5-6|TRBD1
TGTGCCAGCAGCTTGGGCGTAGGGGGCTCTGAAGCTTTCTTT
CASSLGVGGSEAFF
>12|TRBJ2-1|NA|TRBV7-6|NA
TGTGCCAGCAGCTTCAGCCGGGGTGAGCAGTTCTTC
CASSFSRGEQFF
>15|TRBJ1-1|NA|TRBV4-3|NA
TGCGCCAGCAGCCTGTCGAGCCAGGGGAACACTGAAGCTTTCTTT
CASSLSSQGNTEAFF
>17|TRBJ1-2|NA|TRBV5-4|TRBD1
TGTGCCAGCAGCCCCCGGACAGGGGCGACCCCTAACTATGGCTACACCTTC
CASSPRTGATPNYGYTF
>13|TRBJ1-4|NA|TRBV5-1|NA
TGCGCCAGCAGCTTAAGAGAGAATGAAAAACTGTTTTTT
CASSLRENEKLFF
>15|TRBJ1-2|NA|TRBV2|NA
TGTGCCAGCACCGGCGGGGGGGGATTGAACTATGGCTACACCTTC
CASTGGGGLNYGYTF
>15|TRBJ2-5|NA|TRBV7-8|TRBD2
TGTGCCAGCAGCTTAGCTAGCGGGGGGTTAGAGACCCAGTACTTC
CASSLASGGLETQYF
>16|TRBJ1-2|NA|TRBV7-9|TRBD1
TGTGCCAGCAGCTTAGCCTCGGGACAGGGGGCTTATGGCTACACCTTC
CASSLASGQGAYGYTF
>14|TRBJ2-1|NA|TRBV5-8|NA
TGTGCCAGCAACTTGATCCGGGGGATCAATGAGCAGTTCTTC
CASNLIRGINEQFF